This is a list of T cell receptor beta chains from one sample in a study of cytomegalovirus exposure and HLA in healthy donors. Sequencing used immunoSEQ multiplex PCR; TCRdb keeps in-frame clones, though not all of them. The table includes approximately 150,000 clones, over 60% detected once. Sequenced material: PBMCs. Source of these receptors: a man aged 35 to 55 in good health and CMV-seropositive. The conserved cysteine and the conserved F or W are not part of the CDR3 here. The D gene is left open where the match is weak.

AISESLGQGVEPQH	TRBD1	TRBV10-3
ASTDTYEQY	NA	TRBV6-5
ASSIGTSGRNTGELF	TRBD2	TRBV9
ASSPGTGGTEAF	TRBD1	TRBV7-8
ASRGVVLAGDPNEQY	TRBD2	TRBV2
ASSPPGARDRGIDTQY	TRBD1	TRBV28
ASSPVPGLGADTQY	NA	TRBV5-4
ASSLATRSAGTQY	NA	TRBV7-9
AISESSSMETQY	NA	TRBV10-3
ASSLAVGRGRTYNEQF	NA	TRBV5-1
ASSAEGTGAHEQY	TRBD1	TRBV6-1
ASSPGQVNMNEKLF	TRBD1	TRBV9
ASSLDNRGPYEQY	TRBD1	TRBV11-2
ASSTERTGFVDTQY	NA	TRBV21-1
ASSRPGTNLLYEQY	NA	TRBV11-2
ASSLGTGPADGYT	TRBD1	TRBV5-1
ASRPTSGRAYEQY	TRBD2	TRBV5-5
ASSDRGSYEQY	NA	TRBV27
ASSSSGTGSNEQY	TRBD1	TRBV28
AISGQANSYEQY	NA	TRBV10-3
ASRDPGTGRDEQY	TRBD1	TRBV6-4
ASSSAIGRGSPYNEQF	NA	TRBV7-8
ASSFGGLNQPQH	NA	TRBV7-9
ASSLRQFSRGTEAF	NA	TRBV28
ASSVEPSGMYQETQY	TRBD2	TRBV9
ASSPLAGVAGANVLT	TRBD2	TRBV28
ASGLVPPGLGANEQF	TRBD2	TRBV12-5
ASNVGSGIAYEQY	TRBD2	TRBV6-1
ASSWFSGYSTDTQY	TRBD2	TRBV11-2
ASSLSPSAGELF	NA	TRBV11-1
ASTLFAGGYNEQF	TRBD2	TRBV19
ASSQDIAGADTQY	TRBD2	TRBV16